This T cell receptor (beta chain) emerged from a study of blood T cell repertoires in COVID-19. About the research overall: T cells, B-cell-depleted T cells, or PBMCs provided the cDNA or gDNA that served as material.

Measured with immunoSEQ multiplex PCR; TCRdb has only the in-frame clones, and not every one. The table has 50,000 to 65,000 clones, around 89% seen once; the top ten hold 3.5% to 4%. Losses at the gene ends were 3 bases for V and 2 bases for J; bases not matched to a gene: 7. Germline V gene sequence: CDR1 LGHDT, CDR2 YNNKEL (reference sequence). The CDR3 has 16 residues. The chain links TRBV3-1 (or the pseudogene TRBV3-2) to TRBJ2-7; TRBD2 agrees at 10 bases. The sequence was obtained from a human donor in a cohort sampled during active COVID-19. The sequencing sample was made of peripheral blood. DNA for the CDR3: TGTGCCAGCAGCCAGTCCTTTAGCGGGAGGACCTACGAGCAGTACTTC. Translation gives CASSQSFSGRTYEQYF.